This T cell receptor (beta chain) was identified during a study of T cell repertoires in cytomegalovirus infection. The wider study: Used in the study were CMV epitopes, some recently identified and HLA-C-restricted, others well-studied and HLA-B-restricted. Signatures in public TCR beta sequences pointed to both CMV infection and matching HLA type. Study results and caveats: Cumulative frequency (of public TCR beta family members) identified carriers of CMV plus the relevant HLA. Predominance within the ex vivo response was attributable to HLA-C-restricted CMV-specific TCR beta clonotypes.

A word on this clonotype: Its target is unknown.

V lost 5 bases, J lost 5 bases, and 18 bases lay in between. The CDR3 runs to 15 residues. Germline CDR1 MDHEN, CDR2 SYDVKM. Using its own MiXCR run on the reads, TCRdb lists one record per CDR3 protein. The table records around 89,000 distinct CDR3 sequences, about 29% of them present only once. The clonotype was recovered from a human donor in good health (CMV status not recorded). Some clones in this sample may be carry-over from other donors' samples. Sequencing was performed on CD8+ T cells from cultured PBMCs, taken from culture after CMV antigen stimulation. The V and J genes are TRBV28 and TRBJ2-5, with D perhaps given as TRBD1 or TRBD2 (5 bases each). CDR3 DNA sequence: TGTGCCAGCAGTCAAAGACAGTATGGCGGGGAGACCCAGTACTTC. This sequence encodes CASSQRQYGGETQYF.